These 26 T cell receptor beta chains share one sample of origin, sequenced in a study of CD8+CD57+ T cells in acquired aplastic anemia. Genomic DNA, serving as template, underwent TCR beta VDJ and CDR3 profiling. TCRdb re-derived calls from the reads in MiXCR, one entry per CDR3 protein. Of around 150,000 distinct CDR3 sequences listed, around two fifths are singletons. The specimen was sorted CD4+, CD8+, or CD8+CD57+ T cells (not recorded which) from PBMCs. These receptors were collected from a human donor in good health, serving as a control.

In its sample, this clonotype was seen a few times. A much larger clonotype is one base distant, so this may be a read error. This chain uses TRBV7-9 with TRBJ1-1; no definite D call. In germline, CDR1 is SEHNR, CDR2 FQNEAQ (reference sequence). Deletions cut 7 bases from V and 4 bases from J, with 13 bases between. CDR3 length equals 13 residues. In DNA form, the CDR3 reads TGTGCCAGCATAATACGGGAGAGCACTGAAGCTTTCTTT. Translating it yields CASIIRESTEAFF.

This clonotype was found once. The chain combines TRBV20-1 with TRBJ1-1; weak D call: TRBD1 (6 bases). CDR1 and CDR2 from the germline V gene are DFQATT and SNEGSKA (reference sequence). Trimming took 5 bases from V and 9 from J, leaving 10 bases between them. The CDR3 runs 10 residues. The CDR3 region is CSAGGSQAFF. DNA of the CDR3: TGCAGTGCTGGGGGCAGCCAAGCTTTCTTT.

The CDR3 protein is CATSRAETGGTEAFF. CDR3 nucleotides: TGTGCCACCAGCAGAGCCGAGACAGGGGGCACTGAAGCTTTCTTT. The rearrangement links TRBV15 to TRBJ1-1, with 9 bases fitting TRBD1. The ends lost 1 base at V and 4 bases at J; junction bases unmatched: 4. Germline V gene data show CDR1 as LNHNV and CDR2 as YYDKDF (reference sequence). This CDR3 has 15 residues.

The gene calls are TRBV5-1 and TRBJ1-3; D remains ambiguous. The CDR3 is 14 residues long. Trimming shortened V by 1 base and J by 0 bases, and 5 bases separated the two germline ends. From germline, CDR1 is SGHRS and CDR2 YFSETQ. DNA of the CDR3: TGCGCCAGCAGCTTGTCGGACTCTGGAAACACCATATATTTT. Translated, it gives CASSLSDSGNTIYF.

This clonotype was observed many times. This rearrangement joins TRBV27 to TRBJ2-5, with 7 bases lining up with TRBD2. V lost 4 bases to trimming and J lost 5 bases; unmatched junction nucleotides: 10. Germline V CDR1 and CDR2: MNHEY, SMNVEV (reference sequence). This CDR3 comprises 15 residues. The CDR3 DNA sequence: TGTGCCAGCAGTTGGGGGGGGTTAGGTTCGGAGACCCAGTACTTC. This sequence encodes CASSWGGLGSETQYF.

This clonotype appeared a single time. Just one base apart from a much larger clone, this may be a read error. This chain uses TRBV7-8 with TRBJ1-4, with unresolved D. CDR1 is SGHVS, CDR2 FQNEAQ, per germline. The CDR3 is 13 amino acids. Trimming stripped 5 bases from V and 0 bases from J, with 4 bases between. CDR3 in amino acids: CASSLSTNEKLFF. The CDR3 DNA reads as TGTGCCAGCAGCCTCTCAACTAATGAAAAACTGTTTTTT.

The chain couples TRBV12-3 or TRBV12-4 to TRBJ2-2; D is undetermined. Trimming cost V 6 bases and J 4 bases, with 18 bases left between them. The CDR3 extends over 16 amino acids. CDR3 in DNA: TGTGCCAGCAGCCAGTACAGACTTCAAGGCACCGGGGAGCTGTTTTTT. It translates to CASSQYRLQGTGELFF.

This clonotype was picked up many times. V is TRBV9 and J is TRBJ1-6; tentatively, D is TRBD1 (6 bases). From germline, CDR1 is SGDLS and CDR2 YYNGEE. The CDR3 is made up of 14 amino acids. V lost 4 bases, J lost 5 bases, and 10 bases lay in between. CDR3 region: CASSPGTHNSPLHF. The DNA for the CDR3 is TGTGCCAGCAGCCCTGGGACACATAATTCACCCCTCCACTTT. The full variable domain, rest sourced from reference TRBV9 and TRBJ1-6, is DSGVTQTPKHLITATGQRVTLRCSPRSGDLSVYWYQQSLDQGLQFLIQYYNGEERAKGNILERFSAQQFPDLHSELNLSSLELGDSALYFCASSPGTHNSPLHFGNGTRLTVT.

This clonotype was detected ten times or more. The CDR3 DNA follows: TGTGCCAGCAGCGCCAACACGGGGTTCTACAATGAGCGGCAGTTCTTC. It yields the protein CASSANTGFYNERQFF. The chain links TRBV7-2 to TRBJ2-1; perhaps TRBD2 as D (5 bases). This CDR3 has 16 residues. The germline V and J ends were trimmed by 5 bases and 12 bases, with 26 bases remaining between them. Germline V CDR1 and CDR2: SGHTA, FQGNSA.

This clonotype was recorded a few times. The CDR3 region is CASSLTSGATSGDTQYF. The CDR3 bases are TGTGCCAGCTCTTTGACTAGCGGGGCCACGTCAGGAGATACGCAGTATTTT. The chain is built from TRBV18 and TRBJ2-3; 11 bases agree with TRBD2. The CDR3 is 17 residues long. The J segment lost 5 bases and the V segment lost 6 bases, leaving 13 bases of the junction unmatched. Looked up from germline, CDR1 is KGHSH and CDR2 is LQKENI.

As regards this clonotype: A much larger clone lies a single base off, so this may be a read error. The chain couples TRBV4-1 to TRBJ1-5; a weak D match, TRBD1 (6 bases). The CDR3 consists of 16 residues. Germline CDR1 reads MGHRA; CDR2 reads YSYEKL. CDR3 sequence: CTSSQALGQQGQPQHF. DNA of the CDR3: TGCACCAGCAGCCAAGCTCTTGGACAGCAGGGTCAGCCCCAGCATTTT.

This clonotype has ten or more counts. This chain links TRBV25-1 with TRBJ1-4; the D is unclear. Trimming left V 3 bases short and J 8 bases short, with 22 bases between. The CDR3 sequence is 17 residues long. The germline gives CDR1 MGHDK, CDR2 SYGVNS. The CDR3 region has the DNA TGTGCCAGCAGTGACATAAAGCTAGCGACGGTAAAGGAAAAACTGTTTTTT. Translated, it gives CASSDIKLATVKEKLFF. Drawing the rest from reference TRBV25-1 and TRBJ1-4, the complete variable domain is EADIYQTPRYLVIGTGKKITLECSQTMGHDKMYWYQQDPGMELHLIHYSYGVNSTEKGDLSSESTVSRIRTEHFPLTLESARPSHTSQYLCASSDIKLATVKEKLFFGSGTQLSVL.

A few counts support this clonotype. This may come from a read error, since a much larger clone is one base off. CDR3 in amino acids: CACSFHQGASGYTF. CDR3 nucleotides: TGTGCCTGCAGTTTTCATCAGGGGGCGAGTGGCTACACCTTC. The chain has TRBV12-3 or TRBV12-4 and TRBJ1-2; 8 bases match TRBD1. The CDR3 covers 14 residues.

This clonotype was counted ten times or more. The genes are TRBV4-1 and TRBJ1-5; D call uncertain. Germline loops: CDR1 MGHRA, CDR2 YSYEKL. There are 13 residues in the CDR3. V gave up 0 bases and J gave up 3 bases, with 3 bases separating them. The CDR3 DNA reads TGCGCCAGCAGCCAAGATTTCAATCAGCCCCAGCATTTT. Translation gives CASSQDFNQPQHF.

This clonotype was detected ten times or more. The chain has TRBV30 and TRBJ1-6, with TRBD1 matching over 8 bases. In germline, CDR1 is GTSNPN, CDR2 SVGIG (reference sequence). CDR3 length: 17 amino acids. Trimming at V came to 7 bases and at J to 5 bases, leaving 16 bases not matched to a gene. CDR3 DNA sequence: TGTGCCTCCAACCCTGGGACAGGTCGAGGCAATAATTCACCCCTCCACTTT. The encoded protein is CASNPGTGRGNNSPLHF.

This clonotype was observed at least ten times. CDR3 residues: CASSLTRTDTQYF. Here the CDR3 DNA reads TGTGCCAGCAGTCTGACCCGCACAGATACGCAGTATTTT. The rearrangement joins TRBV12-3 or TRBV12-4 to TRBJ2-3; no definite D call. V dropped 5 bases and J dropped 1 base, with 7 bases sitting between them. CDR3 length: 13 amino acids.

CDR3 nucleotide sequence: TGTGCCACCAGTGATACCAGGGTGGCGTATGGCTACACCTTC. It is translated as CATSDTRVAYGYTF. The chain uses TRBV24-1 and TRBJ1-2, with D possibly matching TRBD1 (5 bases). Germline V CDR1 and CDR2: KGHDR, SFDVKD. Trimming removed 3 bases at V and 5 bases at J, with 12 bases between. This CDR3 is 14 amino acids long.

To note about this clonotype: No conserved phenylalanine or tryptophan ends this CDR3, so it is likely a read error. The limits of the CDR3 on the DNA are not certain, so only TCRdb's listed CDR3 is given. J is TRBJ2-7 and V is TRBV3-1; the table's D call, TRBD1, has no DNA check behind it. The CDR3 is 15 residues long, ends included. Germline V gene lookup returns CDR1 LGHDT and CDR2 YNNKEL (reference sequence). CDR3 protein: CASSQVGGGGYERYL.

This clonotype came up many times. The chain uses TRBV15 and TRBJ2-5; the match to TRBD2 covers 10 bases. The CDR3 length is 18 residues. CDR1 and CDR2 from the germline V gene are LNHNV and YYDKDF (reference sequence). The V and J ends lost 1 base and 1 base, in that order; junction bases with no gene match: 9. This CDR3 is CATSRGSLAGGGQETQYF. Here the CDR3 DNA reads TGTGCCACCAGCAGAGGTTCGTTAGCGGGAGGCGGCCAAGAGACCCAGTACTTC.

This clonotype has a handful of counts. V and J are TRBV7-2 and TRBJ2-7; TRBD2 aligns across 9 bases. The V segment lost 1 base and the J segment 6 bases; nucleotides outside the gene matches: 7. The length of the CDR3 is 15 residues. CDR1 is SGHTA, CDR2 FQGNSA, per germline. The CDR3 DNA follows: TGTGCCAGCAGCTTAGGCCTGGGACTAGCAGGCGAGCAGTACTTC. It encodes CASSLGLGLAGEQYF.

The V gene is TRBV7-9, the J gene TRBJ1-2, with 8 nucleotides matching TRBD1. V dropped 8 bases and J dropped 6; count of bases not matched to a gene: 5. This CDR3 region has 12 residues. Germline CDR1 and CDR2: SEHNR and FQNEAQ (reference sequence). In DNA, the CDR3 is TGTGCCAGCCAAGGGACAGGCGATGGCTACACCTTC. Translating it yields CASQGTGDGYTF. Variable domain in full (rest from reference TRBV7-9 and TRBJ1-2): DTGVSQNPRHKITKRGQNVTFRCDPISEHNRLYWYRQTLGQGPEFLTYFQNEAQLEKSRLLSDRFSAERPKGSFSTLEIQRTEQGDSAMYLCASQGTGDGYTFGSGTRLTVV.

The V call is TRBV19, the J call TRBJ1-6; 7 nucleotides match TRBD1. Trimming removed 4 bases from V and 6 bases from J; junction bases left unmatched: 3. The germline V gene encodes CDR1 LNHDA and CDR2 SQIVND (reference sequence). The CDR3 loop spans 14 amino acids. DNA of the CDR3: TGTGCCAGTAGTAAGGGACAGTTTAATTCACCCCTCCACTTT. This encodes CASSKGQFNSPLHF.

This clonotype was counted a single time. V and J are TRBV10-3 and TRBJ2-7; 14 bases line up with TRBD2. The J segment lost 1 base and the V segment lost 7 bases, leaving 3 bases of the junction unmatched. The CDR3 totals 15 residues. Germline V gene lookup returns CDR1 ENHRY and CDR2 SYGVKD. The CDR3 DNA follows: TGTGCCATCAAAGGGACTAGCGGGGGATCCTACGAGCAGTACTTC. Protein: CAIKGTSGGSYEQYF.

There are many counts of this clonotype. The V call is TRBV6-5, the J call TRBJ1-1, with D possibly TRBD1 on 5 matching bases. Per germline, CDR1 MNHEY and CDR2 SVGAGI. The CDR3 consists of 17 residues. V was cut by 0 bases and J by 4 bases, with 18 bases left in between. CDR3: CASSYSSGHPRSTEAFF. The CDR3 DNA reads TGTGCCAGCAGTTACTCGTCCGGACACCCCAGAAGCACTGAAGCTTTCTTT.

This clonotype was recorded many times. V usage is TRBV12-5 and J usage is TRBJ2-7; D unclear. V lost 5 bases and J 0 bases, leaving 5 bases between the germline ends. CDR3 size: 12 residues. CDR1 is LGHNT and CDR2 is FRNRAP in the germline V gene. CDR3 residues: CASGPTSYEQYF. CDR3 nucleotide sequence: TGTGCTAGTGGTCCAACCTCCTACGAGCAGTACTTC.

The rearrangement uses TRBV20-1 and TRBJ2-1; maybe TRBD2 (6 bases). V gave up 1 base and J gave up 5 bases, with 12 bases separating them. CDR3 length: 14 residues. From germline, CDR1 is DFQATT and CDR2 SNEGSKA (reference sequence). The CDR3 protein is CSARGGRGNNEQFF. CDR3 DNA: TGCAGTGCTAGAGGCGGACGGGGGAACAATGAGCAGTTCTTC.